This entry features one T cell receptor beta chain sequence. This entry belongs to a study of blood T cell repertoires in COVID-19. Study-wide context: T cells, B-cell-depleted T cells, or PBMCs supplied cDNA or gDNA.

Original processing notes: Amplification from reference gene primers served as the basis for estimated nucleated cell counts. Clones were read by immunoSEQ multiplex PCR, and TCRdb kept only the in-frame ones, dropping some. V and J calls and clone size are as listed in that table; D and trimming were resolved from the DNA. This sample carries fewer than 20,000 clones, 65% to 90% of them seen once, and the ten largest clones take about a fifth. Germline V gene lookup returns CDR1 MDHEN and CDR2 SYDVKM. V lost 5 bases and J lost 8, with 9 bases in between. The CDR3 consists of 11 residues. The sample was peripheral blood. V and J are TRBV28 and TRBJ1-2; no clear D. The clonotype originates from an elderly man with active COVID-19. The CDR3 nucleotides are TGTGCCAGCAGTCTCCCCCCGGGCTACACCTTC. Its protein is CASSLPPGYTF.